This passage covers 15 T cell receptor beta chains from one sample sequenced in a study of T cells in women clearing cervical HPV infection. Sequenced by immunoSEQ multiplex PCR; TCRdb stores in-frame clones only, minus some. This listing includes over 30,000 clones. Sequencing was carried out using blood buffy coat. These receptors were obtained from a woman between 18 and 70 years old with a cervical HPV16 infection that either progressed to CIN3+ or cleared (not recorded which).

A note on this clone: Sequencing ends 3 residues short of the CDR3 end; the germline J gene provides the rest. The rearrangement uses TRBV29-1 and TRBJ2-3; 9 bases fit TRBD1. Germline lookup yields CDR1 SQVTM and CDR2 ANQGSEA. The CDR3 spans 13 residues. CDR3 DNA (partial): TGCAGCGTTCGTGGGACAGGGAAAGAGACG. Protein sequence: CSVRGTGKET. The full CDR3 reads CSVRGTGKETQYF.

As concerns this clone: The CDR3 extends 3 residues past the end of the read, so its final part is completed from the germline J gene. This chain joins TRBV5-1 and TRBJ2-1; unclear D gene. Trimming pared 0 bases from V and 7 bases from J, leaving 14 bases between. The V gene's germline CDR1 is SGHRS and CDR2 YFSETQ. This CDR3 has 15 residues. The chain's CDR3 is CASSLAVGFGNEQFF. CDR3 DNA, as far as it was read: TGCGCCAGCAGCTTGGCCGTAGGGTTCGGAAATGAG.

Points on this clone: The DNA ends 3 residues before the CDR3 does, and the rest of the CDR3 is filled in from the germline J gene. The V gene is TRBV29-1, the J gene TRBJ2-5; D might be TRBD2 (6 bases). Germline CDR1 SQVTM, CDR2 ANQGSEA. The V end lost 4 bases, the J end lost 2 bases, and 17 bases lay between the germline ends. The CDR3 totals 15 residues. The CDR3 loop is CSVGGGVSAQETQYF. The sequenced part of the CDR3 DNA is TGCAGCGTTGGCGGCGGGGTGAGCGCTCAAGAGACC.

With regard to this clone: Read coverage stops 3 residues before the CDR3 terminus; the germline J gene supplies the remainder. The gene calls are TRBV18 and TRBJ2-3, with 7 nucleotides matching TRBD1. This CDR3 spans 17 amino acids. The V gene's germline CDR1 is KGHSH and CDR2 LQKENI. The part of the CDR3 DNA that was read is TGTGCCAGCTCACCAGGAGACAGGGATGCAAAAAATCAGCCG. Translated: CASSPGDRDAKNQP. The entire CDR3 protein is CASSPGDRDAKNQPQYF.

CDR3: CASSSPRGLNTEAFF. CDR3 DNA, as far as it was read: TGTGCCAGCAGCTCGCCTAGGGGGTTGAACACTGAA. The chain recombines TRBV13 with TRBJ1-1; TRBD1 is a possible D gene (6 bases). Read data end 3 residues before the CDR3 end; the end is taken from the germline J gene. This CDR3 contains 15 residues. The V end was cut by 4 bases, the J end by 0 bases, with 12 bases between. CDR1 and CDR2 from the germline V gene are PRHDT and FYEKMQ (reference sequence). Full variable domain (missing parts from reference TRBV13 and TRBJ1-1): AAGVIQSPRHLIKEKRETATLKCYPIPRHDTVYWYQQGPGQDPQFLISFYEKMQSDKGSIPDRFSAQQFSDYHSELNMSSLELGDSALYFCASSSPRGLNTEAFFGQGTRLTVV.

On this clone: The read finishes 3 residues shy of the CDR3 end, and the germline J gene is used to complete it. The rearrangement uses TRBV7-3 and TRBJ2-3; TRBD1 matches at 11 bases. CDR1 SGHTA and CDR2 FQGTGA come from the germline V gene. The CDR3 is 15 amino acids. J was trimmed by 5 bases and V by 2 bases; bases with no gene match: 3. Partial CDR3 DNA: TGTGCCAGCAGCTTAGGACAGGGGGCCTTAGATACG. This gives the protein CASSLGQGALDT. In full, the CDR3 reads CASSLGQGALDTQYF.

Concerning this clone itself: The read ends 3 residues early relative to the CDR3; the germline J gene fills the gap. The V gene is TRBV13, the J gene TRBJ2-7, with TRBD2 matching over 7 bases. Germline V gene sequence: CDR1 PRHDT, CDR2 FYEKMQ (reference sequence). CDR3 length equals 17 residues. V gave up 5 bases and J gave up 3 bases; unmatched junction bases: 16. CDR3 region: CASSGVVGGSRVYEQYF. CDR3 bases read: TGTGCCAGCAGCGGCGTCGTAGGCGGGAGTAGGGTCTACGAG.

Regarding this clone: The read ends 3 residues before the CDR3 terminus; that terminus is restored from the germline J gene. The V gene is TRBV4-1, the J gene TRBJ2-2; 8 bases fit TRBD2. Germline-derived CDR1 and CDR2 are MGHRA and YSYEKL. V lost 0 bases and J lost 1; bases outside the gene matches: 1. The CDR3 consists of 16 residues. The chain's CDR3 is CASSQETSGNTGELFF. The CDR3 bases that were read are TGCGCCAGCAGCCAAGAAACTAGCGGGAACACCGGGGAG.

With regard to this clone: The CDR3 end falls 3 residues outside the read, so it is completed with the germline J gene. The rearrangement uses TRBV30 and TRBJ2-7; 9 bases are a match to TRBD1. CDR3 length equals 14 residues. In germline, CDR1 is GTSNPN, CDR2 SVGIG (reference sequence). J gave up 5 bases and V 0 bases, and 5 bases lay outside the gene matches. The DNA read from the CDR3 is TGTGCCTGGAGTGTTACTGGACAGGGGAACGAG. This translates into CAWSVTGQGNE. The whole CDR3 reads CAWSVTGQGNEQYF.

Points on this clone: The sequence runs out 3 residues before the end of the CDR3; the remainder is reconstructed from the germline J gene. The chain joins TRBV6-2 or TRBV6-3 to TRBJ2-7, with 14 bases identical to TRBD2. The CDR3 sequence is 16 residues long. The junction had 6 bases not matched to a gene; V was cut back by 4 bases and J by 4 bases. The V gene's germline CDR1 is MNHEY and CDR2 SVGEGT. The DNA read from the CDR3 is TGTGCCAGCAGTTCCGGACTAGCGGGGGGAGGTTACGAG. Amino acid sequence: CASSSGLAGGGYE. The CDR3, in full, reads CASSSGLAGGGYEQYF.

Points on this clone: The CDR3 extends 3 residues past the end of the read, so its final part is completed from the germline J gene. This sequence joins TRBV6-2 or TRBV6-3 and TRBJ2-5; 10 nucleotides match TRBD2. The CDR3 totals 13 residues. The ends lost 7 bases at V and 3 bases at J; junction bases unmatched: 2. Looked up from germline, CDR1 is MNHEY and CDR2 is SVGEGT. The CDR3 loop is CASNSGGEETQYF. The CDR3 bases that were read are TGTGCCAGCAACAGCGGGGGGGAAGAGACC.

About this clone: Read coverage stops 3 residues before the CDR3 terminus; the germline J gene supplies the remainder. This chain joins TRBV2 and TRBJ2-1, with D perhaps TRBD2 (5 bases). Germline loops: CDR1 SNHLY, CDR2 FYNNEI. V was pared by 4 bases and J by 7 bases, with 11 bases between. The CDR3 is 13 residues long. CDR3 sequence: CASSVEGRNEQFF. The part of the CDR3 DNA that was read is TGTGCCAGCAGTGTAGAGGGTCGAAATGAG.

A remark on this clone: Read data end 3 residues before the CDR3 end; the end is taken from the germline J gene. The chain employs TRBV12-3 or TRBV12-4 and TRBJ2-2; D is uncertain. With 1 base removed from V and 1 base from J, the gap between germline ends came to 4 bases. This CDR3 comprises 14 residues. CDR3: CASSLVRNTGELFF. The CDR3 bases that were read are TGTGCCAGCAGTTTAGTCCGGAACACCGGGGAG.

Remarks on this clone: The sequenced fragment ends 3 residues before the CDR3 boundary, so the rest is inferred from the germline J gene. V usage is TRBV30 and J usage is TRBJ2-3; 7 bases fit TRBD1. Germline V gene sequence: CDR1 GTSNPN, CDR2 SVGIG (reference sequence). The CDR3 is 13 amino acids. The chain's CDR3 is CAWSQTGDQPQYF. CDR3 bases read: TGTGCCTGGAGTCAAACAGGGGATCAGCCG.

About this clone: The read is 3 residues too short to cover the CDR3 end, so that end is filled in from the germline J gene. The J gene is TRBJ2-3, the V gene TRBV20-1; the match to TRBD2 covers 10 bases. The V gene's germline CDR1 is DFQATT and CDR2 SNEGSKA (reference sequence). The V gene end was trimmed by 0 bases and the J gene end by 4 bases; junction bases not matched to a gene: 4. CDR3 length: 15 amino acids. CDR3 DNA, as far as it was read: TGCAGTGCTAGAGATACCGGGACTAGCGCAGATACG. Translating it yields CSARDTGTSADT. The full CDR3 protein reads CSARDTGTSADTQYF.